This TCR beta chain originates from a study of graft-versus-host responses after intestinal transplantation. The method was immunoSEQ multiplex PCR; TCRdb's version includes in-frame clones alone and lacks a portion of them. The sample comprises roughly 50,000 clones, 91% of which are singletons, and approximately 5.1% rests with the top ten. The germline V and J ends were trimmed by 8 bases and 0 bases, with 8 bases remaining between them. Germline loops: CDR1 MNHEY, CDR2 SMNVEV (reference sequence). The CDR3 has 13 amino acids. This clone was recorded once. The rearrangement links TRBV27 to TRBJ1-5; maybe TRBD1 (6 bases). The receptor was isolated from a human patient who received an intestinal transplant, so some T cells may come from the graft donor. The material was PBMCs, obtained about 93 weeks after intestinal transplant. Here the CDR3 reads CASRQVSNQPQHF. In DNA form, the CDR3 reads TGTGCCAGCCGACAGGTTAGCAATCAGCCCCAGCATTTT.